This T cell receptor (beta chain) is drawn from a study of cytomegalovirus exposure and HLA in healthy donors. General observations from the study: The number of N-insertions in an Asian-associated ancestry cluster was reportedly below the roughly 700-donor mean in a later analysis. In a later analysis, a missense DCLRE1C variant was linked to TCR beta V- and J-gene trimming.

The PCR contained 60 Vbeta and 13 Jbeta primers. Method: immunoSEQ multiplex PCR; TCRdb's copy keeps in-frame clones and lacks some. Of 130,000 to 150,000 clones in the sample, approximately 83% were seen once. Comments on this clone: Antigen unknown.

The source material was PBMCs. This receptor was obtained from a man aged 35 to 55 in good health and CMV-seropositive.

CDR3 nucleotide sequence: TGTGCCAGCAGCCTAGGGACTAGCGCATACAATGAGCAGTTCTTC. Translation: CASSLGTSAYNEQFF. J is TRBJ2-1 and V is TRBV6-1, with TRBD2 matching over 10 bases. The ends lost 6 bases at V and 4 bases at J; junction bases unmatched: 6. This CDR3 is 15 amino acids long. The germline V gene encodes CDR1 MNHNS and CDR2 SASEGT.